This is a list of T cell receptor beta chains from one sample in a study of blood T cell repertoires in COVID-19. Profiling relied on immunoSEQ multiplex PCR, and the TCRdb table lists in-frame clones only, not all of them. Of roughly 330,000 clones listed, roughly 86% were seen once; the top ten hold approximately 5%. Material for sequencing was PBMCs or T cells enriched from blood (not recorded which). These receptors came from a woman aged 30 to 39 who had recovered from COVID-19. Both conserved end residues are part of each CDR3. Fields, in order: V gene, D gene, clone size, J gene, CDR3 DNA, CDR3 protein. The D gene is left open where the match is weak. Rows may omit the clone size; those that give it use once, few, many or a size class.

TRBV6-5	TRBD1	-	TRBJ2-7	TGTGCCAGCAGCTCACTTACCGGGACAGGGGACGAGCAGTACTTC	CASSSLTGTGDEQYF
TRBV27	-	-	TRBJ1-6	TGTGCCAGCAGTGTGAGAACAGGTGGCGATAATTCACCCCTCCACTTT	CASSVRTGGDNSPLHF
TRBV6-6	-	-	TRBJ2-2	TGTGCCAGCAGTTACTCGGGGGCGGAAAACACCGGGGAGCTGTTTTTT	CASSYSGAENTGELFF
TRBV19	TRBD1	-	TRBJ2-1	TGTGCCAGTAGTATGGGGACAGGGGTCTCCAATGAGCAGTTCTTC	CASSMGTGVSNEQFF
TRBV15	-	-	TRBJ1-2	TGTGCCACGAGACATGCAGGGGCGGGTGGCTACACCTTC	CATRHAGAGGYTF
TRBV19	TRBD1	-	TRBJ2-2	TGTGCCAGTAGTATCCGGGACAGGCCCACCGGGGAGCTGTTTTTT	CASSIRDRPTGELFF
TRBV5-1	-	few	TRBJ2-5	TGCGCCAGCAGCTTGCAGGGCCCCCATGAGACCCAGTACTTC	CASSLQGPHETQYF
TRBV10-3	-	few	TRBJ1-4	TGTGCCTCCCACAGGGTCCGGGATGAAAAACTGTTTTTT	CASHRVRDEKLFF
TRBV6-5	-	-	TRBJ1-2	TGTGCCAGCAGTCCGGCTGACAGAGATGGCTACACCTTC	CASSPADRDGYTF
TRBV7-9	TRBD2	-	TRBJ2-1	TGTGCCAGCAGCTTAGGGGAGGGTGAGCAGTTCTTC	CASSLGEGEQFF
TRBV18	-	-	TRBJ1-1	TGTGCCAGCTCAGCAGTCTTAAACACTGAAGCTTTCTTT	CASSAVLNTEAFF
TRBV11-2	TRBD2	-	TRBJ2-1	TGTGCCAGCAGCTTCGGGACTAACCTGAATGAGCAGTTCTTC	CASSFGTNLNEQFF
TRBV21-1	-	-	TRBJ1-2	TGTGCCAGCAGCAAAGGAGGGGGCGAGTCCGCGGGGAACTATGGCTACACCTTC	CASSKGGGESAGNYGYTF
TRBV5-4	-	-	TRBJ2-1	TGTGCCAGCAGCTTGGCGGCGGGGAGCTCCTACAATGAGCAGTTCTTC	CASSLAAGSSYNEQFF
TRBV7-8	-	-	TRBJ2-3	TGTGCCAGCAGCCCCATCTCGGGAAGCACAGATACGCAGTATTTT	CASSPISGSTDTQYF
TRBV5-1	-	-	TRBJ2-3	TGCGCCAGCAGCCCGGAGTCCACAGATACGCAGTATTTT	CASSPESTDTQYF
TRBV19	TRBD1	-	TRBJ1-5	TGTGCCAGTACCATAGGGAGGGGACAGGGACCCCAGCCCCAGCATTTT	CASTIGRGQGPQPQHF
TRBV5-4	-	-	TRBJ1-6	TGTGCCAGCAGCTTGGACAGGGTAAATTCACCCCTCCACTTT	CASSLDRVNSPLHF
TRBV6-5	TRBD1	-	TRBJ2-3	TGTGCCAGCAGTTACTCGACAGGGATGCCAGATACGCAGTATTTT	CASSYSTGMPDTQYF
TRBV30	TRBD1	-	TRBJ1-5	TGTGCCTGGAGTGTGGGACAGCCCGATCAGCCCCAGCATTTT	CAWSVGQPDQPQHF
TRBV7-2	-	-	TRBJ1-3	TGTGCCAGCAGCTTAGAGTCAGGGGCTGGAAACACCATATATTTT	CASSLESGAGNTIYF
TRBV24-1	TRBD1	-	TRBJ2-3	TGTGCCACCAGTGAAGGGACAGGGGGACCAGATACGCAGTATTTT	CATSEGTGGPDTQYF
TRBV25-1	TRBD1	-	TRBJ1-2	TGTGCCAGTAAACAGGGGAACTATGGCTACACCTTC	CASKQGNYGYTF
TRBV5-1	TRBD2	-	TRBJ2-5	TGCGCCAGCAGCTGGCCGACTAGCGGGGGGATCGGTGTGGAGACCCAGTACTTC	CASSWPTSGGIGVETQYF
TRBV5-6	-	-	TRBJ2-7	TGTGCCAGCAGCTTACAGGGTCCCTACGAGCAGTACTTC	CASSLQGPYEQYF
TRBV19	-	-	TRBJ1-4	TGTGCCAGTAGTATTCGGGGGGCGGACGAAAAACTGTTTTTT	CASSIRGADEKLFF
TRBV30	-	-	TRBJ2-2	TGTGCCTGGAGTGTATTGGACACCGACACCGGGGAGCTGTTTTTT	CAWSVLDTDTGELFF
TRBV6-5	-	-	TRBJ1-3	TGTGCCAGCAGTTACGGTCAGACTGGAAACACCATATATTTT	CASSYGQTGNTIYF